This paragraph reports one T cell receptor (beta chain). The sample contains more than one DNA sequence encoding this CDR3. Only in-frame clones appear in the TCRdb table, and some are missing; sequencing was by immunoSEQ multiplex PCR. The data contain roughly 110,000 clones, more than 80% of them seen just once; the ten biggest clones take up under 6%. The CDR3 contains 13 residues. Losses at the gene ends were 4 bases for V and 6 bases for J; bases not matched to a gene: 3. Germline V gene sequence: CDR1 WSHSY, CDR2 SAAADI. These data originate in a study of blood T cell repertoires in COVID-19. The sequence was obtained from a woman between 45 and 60 years old with acute or convalescent COVID-19. Sequencing was done on a sample of peripheral blood. The genes are TRBV10-2 and TRBJ1-5, with 7 bases that match TRBD1. In DNA, the CDR3 is TGCGCCAGCAGTGGGCAGGGGGGTCAGCCCCAGCATTTT. Translated, it gives CASSGQGGQPQHF.